The 5 T cell receptor beta chains below all came from one sample that was sequenced in a study of T cells after yellow fever vaccination. TCRdb analysed the 5' RACE reads with MiXCR anew, one entry per CDR3 protein. This table holds around 110,000 distinct CDR3 sequences, 7.5% to 9.5% found once. The sample was CD8+ T cells sorted from PBMCs, taken 45 days after the yellow fever booster vaccination. All receptors come from a man between 25 and 39 years old who received the YFV17D yellow fever vaccine.

This clonotype was found many times. This rearrangement joins TRBV10-3 to TRBJ1-1, with D unclear. Deletions cut 0 bases from V and 4 bases from J, with 12 bases between. The length of the CDR3 is 15 residues. Germline V lookup: CDR1 ENHRY, CDR2 SYGVKD. The CDR3 reads CAISESIGSPTEAFF. CDR3 coding DNA: TGTGCCATCAGTGAGTCGATTGGCAGCCCCACTGAAGCTTTCTTT.

This clonotype occurred many times. V is TRBV6-1 and J is TRBJ2-1; 8 bases match TRBD2. Germline V CDR1 and CDR2: MNHNS, SASEGT. Trimming cost V 5 bases and J 2 bases; bases outside gene matches: 8. The CDR3 sequence is 16 residues long. The chain's CDR3 is CASSKLAVPTYNEQFF. As DNA, the CDR3 is TGTGCCAGCAGTAAACTAGCGGTTCCCACCTACAATGAGCAGTTCTTC.

This clonotype was seen more than once but under ten times. The chain employs TRBV6-2 or TRBV6-3 and TRBJ2-2; D unclear. CDR3 length: 13 amino acids. In germline, CDR1 is MNHEY, CDR2 SVGEGT. V lost 3 bases and J 5 bases, leaving 7 bases between the germline ends. The CDR3 reads CASSYLMTGELFF. The CDR3 nucleotides are TGTGCCAGCAGTTATCTAATGACCGGGGAGCTGTTTTTT.

This clonotype was seen at least ten times. The chain recombines TRBV4-1 with TRBJ2-1; no reliable D call. The CDR3 covers 12 residues. V dropped 3 bases and J dropped 6 bases, with 6 bases sitting between them. Germline V gene data show CDR1 as MGHRA and CDR2 as YSYEKL. The CDR3 nucleotides read TGCGCCAGCAGCCAGTCAGGCAATGAGCAGTTCTTC. It translates to CASSQSGNEQFF.

The CDR3 DNA sequence: TGCGCCAGCAGCCAAGTGAAGGGGATGGCTGAAGCTTTCTTT. Translating it yields CASSQVKGMAEAFF. This rearrangement joins TRBV4-1 to TRBJ1-1; D might be TRBD1 (5 bases). Germline values: CDR1 MGHRA, CDR2 YSYEKL. The CDR3 covers 14 residues. V shed 1 base and J shed 6 bases, with 12 bases lying between them.